A selection of T cell receptor beta chains follows, all from one sample in a study of T cell responses to AZD1222 COVID-19 vaccine. Profiled with immunoSEQ multiplex PCR; TCRdb holds only in-frame clones, not every one. The data contain about 140,000 clones, just over 85% of them singletons. The sequencing used peripheral blood, collected on day 0 of AZD1222 vaccination. All receptors derive from an adult in good health. Both conserved end residues are part of each CDR3. D genes are given only for firm matches. Expanded clones get a size class; other rows say once, few or many, or leave the size out.

d_call	v_call	j_call	clone_size	cdr3_nt	cdr3_aa
-	TRBV14	TRBJ1-4	-	TGTGCCAGCAGCCAATCGGTCTTTAATGAAAAACTGTTTTTT	CASSQSVFNEKLFF
TRBD2	TRBV29-1	TRBJ2-7	-	TGCAGCGTTGCTAGCGGGAGTTCCTACGAGCAGTACTTC	CSVASGSSYEQYF
TRBD2	TRBV4-1	TRBJ2-1	few	TGCGCCAGCAGCCACCCGGGACTAGCGGGAGGGCCGCAGCTGGATGAGCAGTTCTTC	CASSHPGLAGGPQLDEQFF
-	TRBV5-6	TRBJ2-7	-	TGTGCCAGCATGCTCCAGGGGGTAGCGGGGAGACCGTACGAGCAGTACTTC	CASMLQGVAGRPYEQYF
TRBD2	TRBV29-1	TRBJ2-7	few	TGCAGCGCCCACGCGGGGGGCTCCTACGAGCAGTACTTC	CSAHAGGSYEQYF
-	TRBV3-1/TRBV3-2	TRBJ2-7	once	TGTGCCAGCAGCCAAGATATTTCGAAGGAAGAGAAGTGGGACTACGAGCAGTACTTC	CASSQDISKEEKWDYEQYF
-	TRBV30	TRBJ2-1	-	TGTGCCTGGAGTGTAACCCCCGATGAGCAGTTCTTC	CAWSVTPDEQFF
-	TRBV29-1	TRBJ1-1	-	TGCAGCGTCGCTCGGATGAACACTGAAGCTTTCTTT	CSVARMNTEAFF
-	TRBV9	TRBJ1-2	-	TGTGCCAGCAGCGTAGGGCCGCAGACGGCGAACTATGGCTACACCTTC	CASSVGPQTANYGYTF
TRBD2	TRBV28	TRBJ2-1	-	TGTGCCAGCAGTCCCCCGTTACTAGCGGGGGGATACAATGAGCAGTTCTTC	CASSPPLLAGGYNEQFF
TRBD1	TRBV4-1	TRBJ1-2	-	TGCGCCAGCAGCCAAGAGTCAACAGGGGAGTACTATGGCTACACCTTC	CASSQESTGEYYGYTF
TRBD1	TRBV5-6	TRBJ2-1	-	TGTGCCAGCAGCTTGGGGGCAGGGGGCGGGAATGAGCAGTTCTTC	CASSLGAGGGNEQFF
TRBD1	TRBV5-1	TRBJ1-1	few	TGCGCCAGCAGCCAGGACAGGATGGCGAACACTGAAGCTTTCTTT	CASSQDRMANTEAFF
-	TRBV7-2	TRBJ2-1	once	TGTGCCAGCAGCTTTGCCCGGACAGTGAGCTCCTACAATGAGCAGTTCTTC	CASSFARTVSSYNEQFF
TRBD2	TRBV5-5	TRBJ2-3	once	TGTGCCAGCAGCTTCGAGCGGGGGGGCACAGATACGCAGTATTTT	CASSFERGGTDTQYF
TRBD2	TRBV11-1	TRBJ2-7	-	TGTGCCAGCAGCTTAGACGAGCGGGAGCTGGGCGAGCAGTACTTC	CASSLDERELGEQYF
-	TRBV4-1	TRBJ2-3	-	TGCGCCAGCAGCCAAGTCTCCTTTACCACAGATACGCAGTATTTT	CASSQVSFTTDTQYF
-	TRBV7-7	TRBJ2-2	few	TGTGCCAGCAGGGGGGCTAATAACGGGGAGCTGTTTTTT	CASRGANNGELFF
-	TRBV7-2	TRBJ2-5	-	TGTGCCAGCAGCTTAGTTGGGGGACCTGGAGAAGAGACCCAGTACTTC	CASSLVGGPGEETQYF
-	TRBV9	TRBJ2-4	-	TGTGCCAGCAGCTTTCAGAGACAAGGAGACATTCAGTACTTC	CASSFQRQGDIQYF
-	TRBV18	TRBJ1-1	-	TGTGCCAGCTCACCGCAAGGGGCCACTGAAGCTTTCTTT	CASSPQGATEAFF
-	TRBV24-1	TRBJ1-5	-	TGTGCCACCAGTGATCCGGGCCGGGGGGGACCCCAGCATTTT	CATSDPGRGGPQHF